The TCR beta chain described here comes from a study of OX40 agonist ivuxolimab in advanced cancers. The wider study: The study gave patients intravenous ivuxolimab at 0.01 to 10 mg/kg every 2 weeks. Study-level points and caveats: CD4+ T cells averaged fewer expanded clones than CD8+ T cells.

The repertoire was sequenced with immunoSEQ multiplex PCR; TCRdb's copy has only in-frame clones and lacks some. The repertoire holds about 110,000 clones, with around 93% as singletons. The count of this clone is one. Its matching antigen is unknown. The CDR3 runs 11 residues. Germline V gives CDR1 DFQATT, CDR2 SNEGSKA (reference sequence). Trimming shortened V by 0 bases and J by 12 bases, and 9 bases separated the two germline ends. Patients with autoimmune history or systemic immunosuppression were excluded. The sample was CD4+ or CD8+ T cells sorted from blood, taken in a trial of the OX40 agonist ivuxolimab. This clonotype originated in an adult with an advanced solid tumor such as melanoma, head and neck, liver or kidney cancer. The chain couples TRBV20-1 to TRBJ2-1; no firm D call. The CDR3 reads CSARDRQPQFF. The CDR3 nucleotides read TGCAGTGCTAGAGACCGGCAACCGCAGTTCTTC.